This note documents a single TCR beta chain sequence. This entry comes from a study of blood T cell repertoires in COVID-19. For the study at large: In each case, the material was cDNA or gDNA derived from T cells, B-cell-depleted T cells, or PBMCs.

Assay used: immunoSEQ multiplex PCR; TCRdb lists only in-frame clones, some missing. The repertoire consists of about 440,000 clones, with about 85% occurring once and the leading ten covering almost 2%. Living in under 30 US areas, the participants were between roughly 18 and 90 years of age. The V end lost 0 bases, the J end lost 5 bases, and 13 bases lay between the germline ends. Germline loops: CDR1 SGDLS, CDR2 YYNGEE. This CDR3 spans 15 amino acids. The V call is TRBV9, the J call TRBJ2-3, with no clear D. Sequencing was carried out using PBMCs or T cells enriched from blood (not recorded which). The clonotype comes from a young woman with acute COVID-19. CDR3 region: CASSVGTVLRDTQYF. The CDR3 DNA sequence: TGTGCCAGCAGCGTAGGTACGGTTTTAAGAGATACGCAGTATTTT.